This T cell receptor (beta chain) is from a study of T cell responses to AZD1222 COVID-19 vaccine. In regard to this clone: Its target is unknown.

Study-level points and caveats: Regions left unmutated in variants are reportedly the target of nearly half of spike-specific TCRs. The sample set comprised mostly white British donors with more females, and clonal diversity was possibly underestimated.

The ends were cut back, 0 bases at V and 0 bases at J, with 11 bases in the middle. Germline CDR1 and CDR2: LGHNA and YNFKEQ. CDR3 length: 16 amino acids. Libraries were prepared by immunoSEQ multiplex PCR; TCRdb keeps only in-frame clonotypes and omits some of them. The sample has some 130,000 clones, over 75% seen once. This sequence was found in an adult who received the MenACWY meningococcal vaccine as a control. The genes are TRBV4-2 and TRBJ1-2, with a possible D match to TRBD1 (6 bases). The source material was peripheral blood, sampled 28 days after the second dose of the MenACWY control vaccine. The CDR3: CASSQDTTGTNYGYTF. CDR3 sequence (DNA): TGTGCCAGCAGCCAAGATACTACAGGGACTAACTATGGCTACACCTTC.